What follows describes a single TCR beta chain. The antigen is undetermined. The germline V gene encodes CDR1 SQVTM and CDR2 ANQGSEA. Trimming left V 7 bases short and J 2 bases short, with 13 bases between. The CDR3 runs to 13 residues. The data were obtained in a study of T cell repertoires in cytomegalovirus infection. TCRdb reprocessed the reads via MiXCR and lists one record per CDR3 protein. The sample includes a few hundred thousand distinct CDR3 sequences, more than 30% of them seen just once. This material consisted of cultured PBMCs, taken from culture after CMV antigen stimulation. The genes are TRBV29-1 and TRBJ2-3; D possibly corresponds to TRBD1 (5 bases). This TCR derives from a human donor in good health (CMV status not recorded). Some clones in this sample may be carry-over from other donors' samples. This CDR3 is CSALRQYTDTQYF. In nucleotides, the CDR3 is TGCAGCGCCCTTAGACAGTACACAGATACGCAGTATTTT.